This note documents a single TCR beta chain sequence. Its cognate antigen has yet to be identified. The input lacks base qualities; no much larger clone sits a single base away. The sample is drawn from a study of early T cells in non-severe SARS-CoV-2 infection (dated by TCRdb to the early 2020s). Notes on the research overall: Bulk RNA from unsorted whole blood was used for TCR sequencing, so alpha and beta chains could not be paired. Results and caveats for the whole study, not just this receptor: Matching against VDJdb was skewed toward anti-spike CD8 responses, likely underestimated virus-specific expansions, and missed private and CD4 specificities.

A case-control design nested within a healthcare worker cohort in London, UK, was used, with weekly nasopharyngeal swab PCR tests and blood sampling performed. Healthcare workers were recruited between 23 and 31 March 2020, during the week of the UK lockdown, and were followed weekly for up to 16 weeks. The CDR3 runs 15 residues from the cysteine to the phenylalanine. Only the CDR3 DNA is retained, 45 bases long and in frame from the first base. Trimming removed 4 bases from V and 6 bases from J; the gene matches leave 10 bases unexplained. CDR1 is given as MGHDK and CDR2 as SYGVNS, both from the germline V gene. Library construction relied on 5' RACE. TCRdb names NextSeq 500 as the instrument used. To correct for sequencing error and PCR bias, the TCR library protocol tagged individual cDNA molecules with unique molecular identifiers. Both TCR alpha and beta chains were sequenced, and tight co-correlation was observed between alpha and beta sequence abundances in each sample. On the study's bioinformatics: Decombinator V4 was used to annotate TCR sequences for V gene, J gene and CDR3. TCRs were defined as expanded if a significant change between any two time points was detected under a Poisson model with p below 0.0001. TCR abundances were normalised to the total number of TCRs sequenced in each sample and reported as counts per million. TRAV1-2 paired with TRAJ12, TRAJ20 or TRAJ33 defined MAIT TCRs, while TRAV10 paired with TRAJ18 defined iNKT TCRs. VDJdb, accessed 1 November 2021, was searched for CMV, EBV and SARS-CoV-2 annotated TCRs, with TCRs annotated for multiple antigens excluded. TCRdb trimmed the raw reads at Q25, called clones with MiXCR and kept productive beta chains. Each entry is one CDR3 protein sequence, shown with its most common DNA and genes. The V and J calls, along with clone size, are taken from TCRdb and not from the paper's own processing. In all, the sample holds 35,000 to 50,000 distinct CDR3 sequences, and 20% to 25% of those were seen once. In total, the top ten clones hold about 4.7% of the sample.

The chain uses TRBV25-1 and TRBJ1-2, and TRBD1 aligns with 8 junction nucleotides. The clonotype originates from an adult who was a healthcare worker with PCR-confirmed SARS-CoV-2 infection or an uninfected control (not recorded which). Sequencing used whole blood, obtained at baseline. The CDR3 in this case is CASSGLTGDMDGYTF. DNA sequence: TGTGCCAGCAGTGGGTTGACAGGGGATATGGATGGCTACACCTTC.